The source of this TCR beta chain is a study of vaccination and CD4 T cells after COVID-19. Overall study context: Convalescent donors: six male, four female; seven Caucasian, two Asian, one multiracial, two Hispanic. Diagnosis preceded the drawing of post-COVID samples by a median 101 days (range 35 to 161). The study, taken as a whole, reports: Among reactive clones from convalescent patients, a median 86.3% appeared only post-vaccination.

This clonotype was picked up a small number of times. The antigen remains unidentified. Specified time point: late sampling 161 to 241 days after vaccination in three convalescent patients. Regarding treatment: approximately 9-day PBMC culture with coronavirus spike peptide pools or control peptides (ViraFEST assay). The CDR3 covers 13 residues. Germline CDR1 SGHTA, CDR2 FQGNSA. V was clipped by 4 bases and J by 6 bases, with 13 bases between them. The study sequenced cultured CD4+ T cell DNA using the Oncomine TCR Beta short-read assay. Genomic DNA was extracted from cultured CD4+ T cells. TCRdb re-derived calls from the PCR reads in MiXCR, one entry per CDR3 protein. The sample consists of tens of thousands of distinct CDR3 sequences, approximately 32% of them appearing once.

The sequences come from CD4+ T cells from blood, cultured in vitro, collected about 7 months after SARS-CoV-2 vaccination. The rearrangement links TRBV7-2 to TRBJ2-7; D is possibly TRBD2 (6 bases). This TCR was sampled from a human donor who had recovered from COVID-19. This chain's CDR3 is CASSSSGTLEQYF. CDR3 DNA sequence: TGTGCCAGCAGCTCCTCCGGGACTCTCGAGCAGTACTTC.